This entry lists 26 T cell receptor beta chains sequenced from one sample in a study of graft-versus-host responses after intestinal transplantation. TCRdb's table, derived via immunoSEQ multiplex PCR, lists solely in-frame clones and lacks some. The sample yields 40,000 to 55,000 clones, 80% to 90% seen once. These TCRs' antigens remain unknown. The source material was unstimulated CD4+ T cells sorted from spleen or lymph node cells, sampled before transplant. These receptors were collected from a human donor who was the organ donor for an intestinal transplant.

This clone has just one count. The CDR3 sequence: CATSSFSGSGNEQFF. The CDR3 DNA reads as TGTGCCACCAGCAGTTTTAGCGGGTCCGGAAATGAGCAGTTCTTC. The V and J genes are TRBV15 and TRBJ2-1; 7 bases fit TRBD2. Germline CDR1 reads LNHNV; CDR2 reads YYDKDF (reference sequence). CDR3 length: 15 amino acids. With V trimmed by 3 bases and J by 7 bases, 9 bases remained unmatched.

The V call is TRBV6-1, the J call TRBJ2-5; possible D gene TRBD2, 6 bases. This CDR3 is built from 14 residues. Trimming removed 4 bases at V and 4 bases at J, with 13 bases between. Germline CDR1 MNHNS, CDR2 SASEGT. The CDR3 sequence: CASSVSRGLETQYF. The CDR3 nucleotides read TGTGCCAGCAGTGTGTCCCGGGGGTTAGAGACCCAGTACTTC.

The chain is built from TRBV19 and TRBJ1-5; D may be TRBD1 (5 bases). Trimming removed 3 bases at V and 5 bases at J, with 20 bases between. This CDR3 has 17 residues. Germline V gene data show CDR1 as LNHDA and CDR2 as SQIVND (reference sequence). The CDR3 bases are TGTGCCAGTAGTATTTCAGGACAATCTGGTACCCATCAGCCCCAGCATTTT. Translation: CASSISGQSGTHQPQHF. The complete variable domain, with remaining parts taken from reference TRBV19 and TRBJ1-5, reads DGGITQSPKYLFRKEGQNVTLSCEQNLNHDAMYWYRQDPGQGLRLIYYSQIVNDFQKGDIAEGYSVSREKKESFPLTVTSAQKNPTAFYLCASSISGQSGTHQPQHFGDGTRLSIL.

The chain joins TRBV28 to TRBJ2-7; 7 bases match TRBD2. V gave up 7 bases and J gave up 7 bases; unmatched junction bases: 10. Germline V gene data show CDR1 as MDHEN and CDR2 as SYDVKM. The CDR3 extends over 13 amino acids. CDR3 sequence reads: CASNGGSLTEQYF. As DNA, the CDR3 is TGTGCCAGCAACGGCGGGAGCCTTACGGAGCAGTACTTC. The variable domain in full, completed from reference TRBV28 and TRBJ2-7, reads DVKVTQSSRYLVKRTGEKVFLECVQDMDHENMFWYRQDPGLGLRLIYFSYDVKMKEKGDIPEGYSVSREKKERFSLILESASTNQTSMYLCASNGGSLTEQYFGPGTRLTVT.

J is TRBJ2-2 and V is TRBV9, with 7 bases matching TRBD1. The germline V gene has CDR1 SGDLS and CDR2 YYNGEE. There are 15 residues in the CDR3. Unmatched junction bases numbered 0, after V lost 1 base and J lost 0 bases. CDR3 DNA: TGTGCCAGCAGCGTACAGGGGGCGAACACCGGGGAGCTGTTTTTT. Amino acids: CASSVQGANTGELFF.

The chain recombines TRBV9 with TRBJ1-1; D remains unclear. CDR3 length: 12 amino acids. Germline values: CDR1 SGDLS, CDR2 YYNGEE. Trimming pared 4 bases from V and 1 base from J, leaving 5 bases between. The CDR3 sequence: CASSNRNTEAFF. The CDR3 nucleotides are TGTGCCAGCAGCAACAGGAACACTGAAGCTTTCTTT.

The rearrangement uses TRBV28 and TRBJ1-4; tentative D call: TRBD1 (6 bases). CDR1 and CDR2 from the germline V gene are MDHEN and SYDVKM. The V end was cut by 5 bases, the J end by 7 bases, with 14 bases between. The CDR3 totals 14 residues. The CDR3 region has the DNA TGTGCCAGCAGTCCTCAGGGGTGGGGTGAAAAACTGTTTTTT. Translated: CASSPQGWGEKLFF.

This clone was seen a single time. J is TRBJ2-5 and V is TRBV7-6; weak D call: TRBD1 (7 bases). This CDR3 has 15 amino acids. Germline CDR1 reads SGHVS; CDR2 reads FNYEAQ. Trimming shortened V by 5 bases and J by 4 bases, and 17 bases separated the two germline ends. CDR3 DNA sequence: TGTGCCAGCAGCGCATCAGGGGGGTGGGGAGAGACCCAGTACTTC. This codes for CASSASGGWGETQYF.

The chain couples TRBV2 to TRBJ1-5, with 8 nucleotides matching TRBD1. Germline V gene lookup returns CDR1 SNHLY and CDR2 FYNNEI. This CDR3 has 13 residues. With 10 bases clipped from V and 3 bases from J, the junction kept 5 bases outside the gene matches. The CDR3 DNA reads TGTGCCACCTCGGGACAGGACAATCAGCCCCAGCATTTT. Protein sequence: CATSGQDNQPQHF.

This chain joins TRBV6-5 and TRBJ2-1; TRBD2 might be the D (6 bases). CDR3 length: 14 residues. Germline CDR1 is MNHEY and CDR2 is SVGAGI. Deletions cut 2 bases from V and 4 bases from J, with 9 bases between. For the CDR3, the DNA is TGTGCCAGCAGTTACCGGGACTTTTACAATGAGCAGTTCTTC. Amino acid sequence: CASSYRDFYNEQFF.

The J gene is TRBJ1-2, the V gene TRBV28; a weak D match, TRBD1 (5 bases). CDR3 length: 11 amino acids. Germline-derived CDR1 and CDR2 are MDHEN and SYDVKM. V was clipped by 8 bases and J by 2 bases, with 6 bases between them. CDR3 amino acids: CASAGNYGYTF. The CDR3, as DNA: TGTGCCAGCGCAGGGAACTATGGCTACACCTTC.

V and J are TRBV29-1 and TRBJ2-5, with 7 bases aligning to TRBD2. J was trimmed by 0 bases and V by 8 bases; bases with no gene match: 12. CDR1 and CDR2 from the germline V gene are SQVTM and ANQGSEA. The CDR3 is 15 amino acids. This CDR3 reads CSPNWGGEDQETQYF. The CDR3 bases are TGCAGCCCTAATTGGGGGGGAGAGGACCAAGAGACCCAGTACTTC.

The rearrangement links TRBV28 to TRBJ2-1; D gene uncertain. Germline-derived CDR1 and CDR2 are MDHEN and SYDVKM. This CDR3 is 12 amino acids long. V shed 1 base and J shed 10 bases, with 8 bases lying between them. This CDR3 is CASSLFLREQFF. CDR3 nucleotide sequence: TGTGCCAGCAGTTTATTCTTGCGGGAGCAGTTCTTC.

The chain uses TRBV7-3 and TRBJ2-3; D might be TRBD2 (7 bases). This CDR3 is 15 amino acids long. Germline V gene sequence: CDR1 SGHTA, CDR2 FQGTGA. V gave up 5 bases and J gave up 1 base, with 13 bases separating them. The CDR3 coding sequence is TGTGCCAGCAGCCCTAGAGGGGGGGGCACAGATACGCAGTATTTT. Its protein product is CASSPRGGGTDTQYF.

The chain recombines TRBV6-1 with TRBJ1-2, with D perhaps matching TRBD1 (5 bases). V lost 6 bases, J lost 7 bases, and 12 bases lay in between. The CDR3 length is 12 residues. Germline CDR1 is MNHNS and CDR2 is SASEGT. CDR3 in DNA: TGTGCCAGCAGCCAGGGTCCCCCTGGCTACACCTTC. It codes for CASSQGPPGYTF.

In nucleotides, the CDR3 is TGTGCCAGCAGTTATTACGCGGACACTACGTACGAGCAGTACTTC. This sequence encodes CASSYYADTTYEQYF. The chain employs TRBV6-5 and TRBJ2-7; TRBD1 might be the D (5 bases). The CDR3 has 15 amino acids. The V end lost 3 bases, the J end lost 4 bases, and 16 bases lay between the germline ends. Germline-derived CDR1 and CDR2 are MNHEY and SVGAGI.

The gene calls are TRBV5-5 and TRBJ2-7; D not resolved. Germline V gene sequence: CDR1 SGHKS, CDR2 YYEKEE (reference sequence). The CDR3 contains 13 residues. Trimming took 0 bases from V and 1 from J, leaving 5 bases between them. CDR3 bases: TGTGCCAGCAGCTTGGTGTCGTCCTACGAGCAGTACTTC. Protein sequence: CASSLVSSYEQYF.

The CDR3 bases are TGTGCCAGCAGCATCGAAGGGGGCTCTAATGAAAAACTGTTTTTT. Amino acids: CASSIEGGSNEKLFF. J is TRBJ1-4 and V is TRBV5-4, with 7 bases that match TRBD1. The V gene end was trimmed by 4 bases and the J gene end by 3 bases; junction bases not matched to a gene: 6. The germline gives CDR1 SGHNT, CDR2 YYREEE (reference sequence). The CDR3 totals 15 residues.

This chain connects TRBV4-1 to TRBJ2-1; TRBD2 agrees at 10 bases. CDR1 MGHRA and CDR2 YSYEKL come from the germline V gene. V was clipped by 4 bases and J by 3 bases; unmatched bases: 9. The CDR3 consists of 17 residues. Here the CDR3 DNA reads TGCGCCAGCAGCCGACAGCGGGAGGGCCTAGACTACAATGAGCAGTTCTTC. Protein sequence: CASSRQREGLDYNEQFF.

This chain uses TRBV5-6 with TRBJ1-2; D may be TRBD1 (6 bases). CDR1 and CDR2 from the germline V gene are SGHDT and YYEEEE. The V end lost 4 bases, the J end lost 3 bases, and 16 bases lay between the germline ends. CDR3 length equals 15 residues. The CDR3 nucleotides are TGTGCCAGCAGCCCAAAGGACAGTTCGTACTATGGCTACACCTTC. It translates to CASSPKDSSYYGYTF.

This clone is a singleton in its sample. This chain links TRBV27 with TRBJ1-5; no clear D gene. The length of the CDR3 is 16 residues. Trimming shortened V by 5 bases and J by 0 bases, and 14 bases separated the two germline ends. Germline CDR1 and CDR2: MNHEY and SMNVEV (reference sequence). CDR3 in DNA: TGTGCCAGCAGTCTGTACCCGACACTTAGCAATCAGCCCCAGCATTTT. Protein sequence: CASSLYPTLSNQPQHF.

This chain connects TRBV6-6 to TRBJ1-5, with TRBD1 as a possible D gene (6 bases). Trimming shortened V by 2 bases and J by 11 bases, and 22 bases separated the two germline ends. The CDR3 totals 16 residues. From germline, CDR1 is MNHNY and CDR2 SVGAGI (reference sequence). As DNA, the CDR3 is TGTGCCAGCAGTTACCCGGACAGTCTTGGGTTATGGTCCCAGCATTTT. It codes for CASSYPDSLGLWSQHF.

This clone was detected only once. The chain recombines TRBV28 with TRBJ2-7, with a possible D match to TRBD1 (7 bases). The CDR3 is 14 residues long. Germline-derived CDR1 and CDR2 are MDHEN and SYDVKM. Trimming removed 2 bases from V and 3 bases from J, with 11 bases in between. For the CDR3, the DNA is TGTGCCAGCAGTTTAGGAGGGGGCTACTACGAGCAGTACTTC. This encodes CASSLGGGYYEQYF.

The chain uses TRBV28 and TRBJ2-7; 9 bases are a match to TRBD1. The CDR3 has 15 residues. Looked up from germline, CDR1 is MDHEN and CDR2 is SYDVKM. J gave up 3 bases and V 5 bases, and 8 bases lay outside the gene matches. The CDR3 loop is CASSPGTGWDYEQYF. CDR3 in DNA: TGTGCCAGCAGTCCGGGGACAGGGTGGGACTACGAGCAGTACTTC. Using reference TRBV28 and TRBJ2-7 for the parts outside the CDR3, the full variable domain is DVKVTQSSRYLVKRTGEKVFLECVQDMDHENMFWYRQDPGLGLRLIYFSYDVKMKEKGDIPEGYSVSREKKERFSLILESASTNQTSMYLCASSPGTGWDYEQYFGPGTRLTVT.

V is TRBV5-1 and J is TRBJ1-1; 9 bases match TRBD1. Germline V lookup: CDR1 SGHRS, CDR2 YFSETQ. The CDR3 is 16 residues long. With 3 bases clipped from V and 2 bases from J, the junction kept 8 bases outside the gene matches. The CDR3 sequence is CASSWGDRESNTEAFF. The CDR3 DNA sequence: TGCGCCAGCAGCTGGGGGGACAGGGAGTCTAACACTGAAGCTTTCTTT.

This chain uses TRBV7-6 with TRBJ2-2; tentative D call: TRBD1 (6 bases). The V gene's germline CDR1 is SGHVS and CDR2 FNYEAQ. The CDR3 has 17 amino acids. The V end was cut by 3 bases, the J end by 5 bases, with 19 bases between. The CDR3 DNA reads TGTGCCAGCAGCTTGGGGGCGCGGGCCCTCGAGACCGGGGAGCTGTTTTTT. This codes for CASSLGARALETGELFF.